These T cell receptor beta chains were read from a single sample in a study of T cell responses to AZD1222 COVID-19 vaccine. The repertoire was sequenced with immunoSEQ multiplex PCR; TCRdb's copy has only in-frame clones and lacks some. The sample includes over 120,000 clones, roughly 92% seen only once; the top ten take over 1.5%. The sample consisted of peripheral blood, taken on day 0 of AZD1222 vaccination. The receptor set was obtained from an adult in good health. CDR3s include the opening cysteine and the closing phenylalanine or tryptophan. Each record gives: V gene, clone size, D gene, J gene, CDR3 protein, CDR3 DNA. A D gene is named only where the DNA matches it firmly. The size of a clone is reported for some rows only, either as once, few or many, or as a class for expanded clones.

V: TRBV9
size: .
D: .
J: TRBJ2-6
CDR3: CASSVEGVSGANVLTF
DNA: TGTGCCAGCAGCGTAGAGGGGGTCTCTGGGGCCAACGTCCTGACTTTC

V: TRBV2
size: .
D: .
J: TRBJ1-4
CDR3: CASSEPPTTNEKLFF
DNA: TGTGCCAGCAGTGAACCTCCTACAACTAATGAAAAACTGTTTTTT

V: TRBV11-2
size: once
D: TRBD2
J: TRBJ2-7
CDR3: CASSSGLAGLVVLEQYF
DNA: TGTGCCAGCAGCTCTGGACTAGCGGGCCTGGTTGTTCTTGAGCAGTACTTC

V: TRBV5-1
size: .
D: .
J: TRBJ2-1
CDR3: CASSLDRSSYNEQFF
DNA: TGCGCCAGCAGCTTGGACCGAAGCTCCTACAATGAGCAGTTCTTC

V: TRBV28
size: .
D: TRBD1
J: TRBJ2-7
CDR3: CASSLRGQGAYEQYF
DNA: TGTGCCAGCAGTTTACGGGGACAGGGGGCCTACGAGCAGTACTTC

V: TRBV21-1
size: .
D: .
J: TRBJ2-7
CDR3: CAILIGTSGAYEQYF
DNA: TGTGCCATCCTTATCGGGACTAGCGGCGCCTACGAGCAGTACTTC

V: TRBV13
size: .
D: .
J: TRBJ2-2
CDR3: CASSTGQNTGELFF
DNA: TGTGCCAGCAGCACCGGACAGAACACCGGGGAGCTGTTTTTT

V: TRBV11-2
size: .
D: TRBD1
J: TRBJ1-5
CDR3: CASSLTDRANQPQHF
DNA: TGTGCCAGCAGCCTCACGGACAGGGCTAATCAGCCCCAGCATTTT

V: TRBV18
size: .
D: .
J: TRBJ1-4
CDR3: CASSPRDGRGEKLFF
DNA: TGTGCCAGCTCCCCCAGGGACGGTCGCGGTGAAAAACTGTTTTTT

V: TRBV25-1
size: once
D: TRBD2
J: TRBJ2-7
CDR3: CASSAGGQYF
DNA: TGTGCCAGCAGCGCGGGGGGGCAGTACTTC

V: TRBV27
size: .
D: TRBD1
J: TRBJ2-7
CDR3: CASSFNRGHYEQYF
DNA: TGTGCCAGCAGTTTCAACAGGGGGCACTACGAGCAGTACTTC

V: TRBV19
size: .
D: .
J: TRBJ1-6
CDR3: CASSWGGRRNNSPLHF
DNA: TGTGCCAGTAGTTGGGGGGGGCGACGGAATAATTCACCCCTCCACTTT

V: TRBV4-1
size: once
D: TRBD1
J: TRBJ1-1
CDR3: CASSARDRANTEAFF
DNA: TGCGCCAGCAGCGCCCGGGACAGGGCGAACACTGAAGCTTTCTTT

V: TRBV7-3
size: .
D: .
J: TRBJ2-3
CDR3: CASSLGQRTDTQYF
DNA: TGTGCCAGCAGCTTAGGCCAACGCACAGATACGCAGTATTTT

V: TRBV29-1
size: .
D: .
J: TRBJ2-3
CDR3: CSVEDLDTQYF
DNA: TGCAGCGTTGAAGATTTAGATACGCAGTATTTT

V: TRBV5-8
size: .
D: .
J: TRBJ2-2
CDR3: CASSLNMRFANTGELFF
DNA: TGTGCCAGCAGCTTGAATATGAGGTTCGCGAACACCGGGGAGCTGTTTTTT

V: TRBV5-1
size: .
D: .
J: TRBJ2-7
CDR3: CASSLPPSGGFLRYEQYF
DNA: TGCGCCAGCAGCTTGCCACCCTCCGGAGGGTTCCTAAGGTACGAGCAGTACTTC

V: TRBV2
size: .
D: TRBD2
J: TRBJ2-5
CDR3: CASTGNSGSGETQYF
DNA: TGTGCCAGCACCGGCAATAGCGGGAGCGGTGAGACCCAGTACTTC

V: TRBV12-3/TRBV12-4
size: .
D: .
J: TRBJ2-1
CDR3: CASSENHNEQFF
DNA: TGTGCCAGCAGCGAAAACCACAATGAGCAGTTCTTC

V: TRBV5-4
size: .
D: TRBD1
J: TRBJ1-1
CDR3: CASSQDRLRTEAFF
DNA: TGTGCCAGCAGTCAGGACAGGTTGCGGACTGAAGCTTTCTTT

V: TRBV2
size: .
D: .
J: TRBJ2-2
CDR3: CASSEVRGNTGELFF
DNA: TGTGCCAGCAGTGAAGTGAGAGGGAACACCGGGGAGCTGTTTTTT

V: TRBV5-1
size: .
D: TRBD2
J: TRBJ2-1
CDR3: CASSPGVAGAGEQFF
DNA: TGCGCCAGCAGCCCCGGGGTAGCGGGAGCTGGTGAGCAGTTCTTC

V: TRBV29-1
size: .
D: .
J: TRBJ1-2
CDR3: CSVLADRYYGYTF
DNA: TGCAGCGTTCTCGCCGACAGGTACTATGGCTACACCTTC

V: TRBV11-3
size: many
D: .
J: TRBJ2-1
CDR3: CASSLDGRTGSNEQFF
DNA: TGTGCCAGCAGCTTAGACGGGAGGACAGGCTCCAATGAGCAGTTCTTC

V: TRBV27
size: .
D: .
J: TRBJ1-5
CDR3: CASSPGINQPQHF
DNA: TGTGCCAGCAGTCCAGGGATCAATCAGCCCCAGCATTTT

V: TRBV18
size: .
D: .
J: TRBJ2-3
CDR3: CASSPLEGKSTDTQYF
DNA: TGTGCCAGCTCACCACTTGAAGGGAAGAGCACAGATACGCAGTATTTT

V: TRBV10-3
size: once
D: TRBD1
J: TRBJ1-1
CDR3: CAISTGTGGVRNTEAFF
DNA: TGTGCCATCAGTACCGGGACAGGGGGGGTTAGGAACACTGAAGCTTTCTTT

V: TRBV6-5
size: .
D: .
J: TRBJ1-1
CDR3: CASSRRPTGNTEAFF
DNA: TGTGCCAGCAGTCGAAGGCCGACAGGGAACACTGAAGCTTTCTTT

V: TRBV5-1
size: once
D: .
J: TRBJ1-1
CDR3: CASSHWAPRHRENTEAFF
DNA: TGCGCCAGCAGCCATTGGGCCCCCCGGCACAGGGAGAACACTGAAGCTTTCTTT

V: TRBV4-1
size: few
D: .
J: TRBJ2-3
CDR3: CASSQPLGGATDTQYF
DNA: TGCGCCAGCAGCCAACCCTTGGGCGGGGCCACAGATACGCAGTATTTT

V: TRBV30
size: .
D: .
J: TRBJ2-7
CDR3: CAWRGAREQYF
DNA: TGTGCCTGGAGAGGAGCACGGGAGCAGTACTTC

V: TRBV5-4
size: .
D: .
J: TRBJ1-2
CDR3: CASSSWTHYGYTF
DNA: TGTGCCAGCAGCTCGTGGACACACTATGGCTACACCTTC

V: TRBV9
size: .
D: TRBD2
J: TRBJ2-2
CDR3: CASSVELAGVSGELFF
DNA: TGTGCCAGCAGCGTAGAACTAGCGGGAGTGTCCGGGGAGCTGTTTTTT

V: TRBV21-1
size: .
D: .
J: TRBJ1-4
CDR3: CASSHGGGPTNEKLFF
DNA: TGTGCCAGCAGTCACGGCGGGGGACCAACTAATGAAAAACTGTTTTTT

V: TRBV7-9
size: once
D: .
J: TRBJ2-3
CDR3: CASSLWTQTDTQYF
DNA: TGTGCCAGCAGCTTATGGACCCAAACAGATACGCAGTATTTT

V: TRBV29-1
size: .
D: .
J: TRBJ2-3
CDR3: CSGDTSTSTDTQYF
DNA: TGCAGCGGGGATACTTCTACTAGCACAGATACGCAGTATTTT

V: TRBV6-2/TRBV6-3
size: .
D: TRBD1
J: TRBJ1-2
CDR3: CASSQTGGWGYTF
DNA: TGTGCCAGCAGTCAGACAGGGGGATGGGGCTACACCTTC

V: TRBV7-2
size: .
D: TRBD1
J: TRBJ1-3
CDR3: CASSLSGGPGNTIYF
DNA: TGTGCCAGCAGCTTATCAGGGGGCCCTGGAAACACCATATATTTT

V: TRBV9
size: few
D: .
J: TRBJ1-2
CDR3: CASSRAFEADGYTF
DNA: TGTGCCAGCAGCCGAGCCTTCGAGGCAGATGGCTACACCTTC

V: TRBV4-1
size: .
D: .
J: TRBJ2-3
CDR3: CAILRVGDDTQYF
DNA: TGCGCCATCCTCCGGGTGGGGGATGATACGCAGTATTTT

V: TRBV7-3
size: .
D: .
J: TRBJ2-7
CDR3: CASSLQPRRGEQYF
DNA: TGTGCCAGCAGCTTACAGCCTCGGAGAGGCGAGCAGTACTTC

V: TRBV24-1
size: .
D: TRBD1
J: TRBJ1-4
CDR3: CATSDATGGAGEKLFF
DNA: TGTGCCACCAGTGATGCCACAGGGGGCGCTGGAGAAAAACTGTTTTTT

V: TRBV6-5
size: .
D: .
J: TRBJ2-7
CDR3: CATRMEFLVSDEQYF
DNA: TGTGCCACCCGGATGGAGTTTCTTGTTTCCGACGAGCAGTACTTC

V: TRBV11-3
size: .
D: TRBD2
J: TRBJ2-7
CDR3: CASSLSGGPEYEQYF
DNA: TGTGCCAGCAGTTTGTCGGGAGGGCCCGAGTACGAGCAGTACTTC